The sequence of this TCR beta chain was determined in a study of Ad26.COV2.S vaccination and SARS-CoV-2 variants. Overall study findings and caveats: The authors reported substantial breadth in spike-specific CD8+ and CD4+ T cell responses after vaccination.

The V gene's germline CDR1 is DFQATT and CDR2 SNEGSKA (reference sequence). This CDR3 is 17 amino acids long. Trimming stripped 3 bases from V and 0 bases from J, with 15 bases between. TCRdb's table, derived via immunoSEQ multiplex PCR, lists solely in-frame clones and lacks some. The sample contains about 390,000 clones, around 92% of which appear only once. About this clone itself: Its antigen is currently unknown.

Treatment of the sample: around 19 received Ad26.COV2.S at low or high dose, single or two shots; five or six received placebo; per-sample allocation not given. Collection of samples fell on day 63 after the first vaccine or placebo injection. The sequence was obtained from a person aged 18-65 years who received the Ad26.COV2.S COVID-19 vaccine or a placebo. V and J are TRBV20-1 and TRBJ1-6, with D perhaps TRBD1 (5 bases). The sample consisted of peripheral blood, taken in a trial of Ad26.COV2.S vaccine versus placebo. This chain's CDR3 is CSASVGVRSSYNSPLHF. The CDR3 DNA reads TGCAGTGCTAGTGTAGGGGTCCGAAGCTCCTATAATTCACCCCTCCACTTT.